This T cell receptor beta chain is drawn from a study of T cells in pancreatic ductal adenocarcinoma. The study's findings and limits: No significant tumor-blood clonality difference; means were about 0.12 and 0.073. Blood had more productive templates and around 8.6-fold more unique clonotypes than tumor.

This CDR3 region has 17 residues. CDR1 and CDR2 from the germline V gene are SEHNR and FQNEAQ (reference sequence). V dropped 1 base and J dropped 7 bases, with 22 bases sitting between them. With regard to this clone: The antigen is unknown.

Surgery without prior neoadjuvant therapy was the treatment of the selected pancreatic ductal adenocarcinoma patients. TCRdb keeps only in-frame clones here, not all; method: immunoSEQ multiplex PCR. In the table there are over 8,500 clones, about 64% of which are singletons. The sequenced material came from pancreatic tumor tissue. The V gene is TRBV7-9, the J gene TRBJ1-1; D perhaps matches TRBD1 (6 bases). The receptor was derived from a human donor with pancreatic ductal adenocarcinoma. The CDR3 loop reads CASSLVGTSSKMNEAFF. The CDR3 nucleotides are TGTGCCAGCAGCTTAGTAGGGACAAGTTCGAAAATGAATGAAGCTTTCTTT.